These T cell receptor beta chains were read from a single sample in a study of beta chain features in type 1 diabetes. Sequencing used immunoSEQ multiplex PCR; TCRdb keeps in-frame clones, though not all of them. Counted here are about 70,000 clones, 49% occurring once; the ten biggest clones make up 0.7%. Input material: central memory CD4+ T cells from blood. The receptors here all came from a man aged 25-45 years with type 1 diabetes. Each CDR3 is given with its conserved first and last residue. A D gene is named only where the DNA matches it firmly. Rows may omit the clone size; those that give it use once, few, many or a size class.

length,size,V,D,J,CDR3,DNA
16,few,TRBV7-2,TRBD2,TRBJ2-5,CASSLFGGGREETQYF,TGTGCCAGCAGCCTATTTGGCGGGGGGAGAGAAGAGACCCAGTACTTC
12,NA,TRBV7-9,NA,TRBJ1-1,CASSPLGQDTFF,TGTGCCAGCAGCCCGCTGGGCCAAGATACTTTCTTT
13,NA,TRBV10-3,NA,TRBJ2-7,CAITRDTYYEQYF,TGTGCCATCACCCGGGACACCTACTACGAGCAGTACTTC
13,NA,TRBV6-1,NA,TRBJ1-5,CASSEGHDQPQHF,TGTGCCAGCAGTGAGGGCCACGATCAGCCCCAGCATTTT
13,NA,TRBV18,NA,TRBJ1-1,CASSPPGGTEAFF,TGTGCCAGCTCACCACCTGGGGGGACTGAAGCTTTCTTT
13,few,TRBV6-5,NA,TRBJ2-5,CASSETDKETQYF,TGTGCCAGCAGCGAGACCGACAAAGAGACCCAGTACTTC
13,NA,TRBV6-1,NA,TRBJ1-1,CASTRVQGAEAFF,TGTGCCAGCACCAGGGTCCAGGGCGCTGAAGCTTTCTTT
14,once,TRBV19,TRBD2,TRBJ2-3,CASSTQTSADTQYF,TGTGCCAGTAGTACACAGACTAGCGCGGATACGCAGTATTTT
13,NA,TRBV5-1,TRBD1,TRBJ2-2,CASSVQGTGELFF,TGCGCCAGCAGCGTACAGGGGACCGGGGAGCTGTTTTTT
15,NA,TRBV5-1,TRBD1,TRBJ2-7,CASSGGLDRENEQYF,TGCGCCAGCAGTGGTGGGCTGGACAGGGAAAACGAGCAGTACTTC
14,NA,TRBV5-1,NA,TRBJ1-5,CASSSDSPNQPQHF,TGCGCCAGCAGCTCGGACAGCCCTAATCAGCCCCAGCATTTT
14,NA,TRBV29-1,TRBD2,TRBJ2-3,CSGRLAGDPDTQYF,TGCAGCGGCCGACTAGCGGGAGACCCAGATACGCAGTATTTT
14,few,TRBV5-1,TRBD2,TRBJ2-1,CASSLGGGLAEQFF,TGCGCCAGCAGCTTGGGCGGGGGACTGGCGGAGCAGTTCTTC
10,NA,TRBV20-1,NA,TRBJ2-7,CSAGTYEQYF,TGCAGTGCCGGGACCTACGAGCAGTACTTC
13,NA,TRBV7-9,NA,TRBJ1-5,CASSFSGVQPQHF,TGTGCCAGCAGCTTCTCAGGGGTTCAGCCCCAGCATTTT
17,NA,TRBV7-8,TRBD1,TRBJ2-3,CASSPVPGTGKGDTQYF,TGTGCCAGCAGCCCCGTACCGGGGACAGGGAAGGGAGATACGCAGTATTTT
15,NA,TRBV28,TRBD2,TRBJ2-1,CASSPNLAGGDEQFF,TGTGCCAGCAGTCCAAATCTAGCGGGAGGGGATGAGCAGTTCTTC
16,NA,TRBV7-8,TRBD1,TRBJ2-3,CASSLGGTGSADTQYF,TGTGCCAGCAGCTTAGGTGGGACAGGGTCCGCAGATACGCAGTATTTT
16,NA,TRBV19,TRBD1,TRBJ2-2,CASSNTGTGNTGELFF,TGTGCCAGTAGTAACACCGGGACAGGGAACACCGGGGAGCTGTTTTTT
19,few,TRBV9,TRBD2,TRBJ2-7,CASSVNRTSGGPFLVEQYF,TGTGCCAGCAGCGTAAATCGGACTAGCGGGGGCCCCTTCCTAGTGGAGCAGTACTTC
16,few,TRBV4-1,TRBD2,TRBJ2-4,CASSQPLAGGRDIQYF,TGCGCCAGCAGCCAGCCACTAGCGGGGGGTAGGGACATTCAGTACTTC
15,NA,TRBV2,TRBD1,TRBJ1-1,CASSGGQAMNTEAFF,TGTGCCAGCAGTGGAGGACAGGCCATGAACACTGAAGCTTTCTTT
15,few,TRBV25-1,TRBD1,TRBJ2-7,CASSSYRDRVAEQYF,TGTGCCAGCAGCTCATACCGGGACAGGGTCGCCGAGCAGTACTTC
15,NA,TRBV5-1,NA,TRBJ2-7,CASSVQGYSGYEQYF,TGCGCCAGCAGCGTGCAGGGCTACTCAGGGTACGAGCAGTACTTC
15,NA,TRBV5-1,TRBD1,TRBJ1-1,CASSSTTGMNTEAFF,TGCGCCAGCAGCTCCACGACAGGGATGAACACTGAAGCTTTCTTT
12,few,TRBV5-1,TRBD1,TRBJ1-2,CASSPDRDGYTF,TGCGCCAGCAGCCCAGACAGGGATGGCTACACCTTC
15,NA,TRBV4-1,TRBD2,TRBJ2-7,CASSQGGGSSREQYF,TGCGCCAGCAGCCAAGGGGGGGGGTCGTCGCGCGAGCAGTACTTC
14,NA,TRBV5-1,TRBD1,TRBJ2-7,CASSPPGQTYEQYF,TGCGCCAGCAGCCCCCCGGGACAGACCTACGAGCAGTACTTC
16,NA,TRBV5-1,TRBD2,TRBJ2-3,CASSLGAGGPTDTQYF,TGCGCCAGCAGCTTGGGGGCGGGGGGGCCGACAGATACGCAGTATTTT
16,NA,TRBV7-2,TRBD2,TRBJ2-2,CASSSRRGDGTGELFF,TGTGCCAGCAGCTCAAGACGGGGGGATGGCACCGGGGAGCTGTTTTTT
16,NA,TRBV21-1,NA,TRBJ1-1,CASSNSPPRGKAEAFF,TGTGCCAGCAGCAACTCGCCTCCTAGGGGAAAGGCTGAAGCTTTCTTT
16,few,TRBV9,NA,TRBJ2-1,CASSVGMEVGRNEQFF,TGTGCCAGCAGCGTAGGGATGGAGGTTGGTAGAAATGAGCAGTTCTTC
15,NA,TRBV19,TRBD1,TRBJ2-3,CASSLNRGSSDTQYF,TGTGCCAGTAGCTTGAACAGGGGTTCGTCCGATACGCAGTATTTT
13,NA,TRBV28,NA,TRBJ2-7,CASSEGGEREQYF,TGTGCCAGCAGTGAGGGCGGGGAGCGGGAGCAGTACTTC
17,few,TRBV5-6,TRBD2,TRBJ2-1,CASSFGRRGGTYNEQFF,TGTGCCAGCAGCTTTGGAAGGCGGGGGGGAACCTACAATGAGCAGTTCTTC
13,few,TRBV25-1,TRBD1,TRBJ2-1,CASGDRAYNEQFF,TGTGCCAGCGGGGACAGGGCCTACAATGAGCAGTTCTTC
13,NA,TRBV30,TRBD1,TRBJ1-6,CAWTTGANSPLHF,TGTGCCTGGACGACAGGGGCGAATTCACCCCTCCACTTT